The present T cell receptor beta chain was sequenced within a study of T-cell reconstitution after alpha-beta-depleted transplantation in children. Molecular barcoding with unique molecular identifiers was used for the TCRbeta library. TCRdb processed the PCR reads anew with MiXCR; each CDR3 protein has one entry. The table shows about 500,000 distinct CDR3 sequences, with about 33% occurring only once. CDR1 and CDR2 (germline): SGHNT, YYREEE (reference sequence). The CDR3 spans 15 residues. V was shortened by 0 bases and J by 1 base, with 8 bases between the two germline ends. Sequences were derived from PBMCs from the stem cell graft donor, sampled from the stem cell graft. This TCR was sampled from a human donor who donated a stem cell graft to a child with aplastic anemia. The chain couples TRBV5-4 to TRBJ2-4; TRBD2 might be the D (6 bases). The CDR3 loop reads CASSLGGMAKNIQYF. In DNA form, the CDR3 reads TGTGCCAGCAGCTTGGGCGGGATGGCCAAAAACATTCAGTACTTC.